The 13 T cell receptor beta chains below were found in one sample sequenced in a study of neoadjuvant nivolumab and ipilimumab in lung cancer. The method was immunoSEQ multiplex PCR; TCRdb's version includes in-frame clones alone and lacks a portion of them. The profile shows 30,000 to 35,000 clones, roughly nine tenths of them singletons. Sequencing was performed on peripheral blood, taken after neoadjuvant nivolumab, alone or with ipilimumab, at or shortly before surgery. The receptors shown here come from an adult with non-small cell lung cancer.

The CDR3 spells CASSPGTAGEQYF. The CDR3 region has the DNA TGTGCCAGCAGCCCGGGGACGGCGGGGGAGCAGTACTTC. The J gene is TRBJ2-7, the V gene TRBV7-9; tentative D call: TRBD2 (6 bases). V was shortened by 5 bases and J by 7 bases, with 15 bases between the two germline ends. Germline CDR1 reads SEHNR; CDR2 reads FQNEAQ (reference sequence). This CDR3 spans 13 amino acids.

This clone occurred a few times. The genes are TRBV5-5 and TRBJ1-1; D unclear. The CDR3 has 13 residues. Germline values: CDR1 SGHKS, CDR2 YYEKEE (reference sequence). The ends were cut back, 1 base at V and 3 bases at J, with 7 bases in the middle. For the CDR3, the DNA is TGTGCCAGCAGCTTGTTAGAGTACACTGAAGCTTTCTTT. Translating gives CASSLLEYTEAFF.

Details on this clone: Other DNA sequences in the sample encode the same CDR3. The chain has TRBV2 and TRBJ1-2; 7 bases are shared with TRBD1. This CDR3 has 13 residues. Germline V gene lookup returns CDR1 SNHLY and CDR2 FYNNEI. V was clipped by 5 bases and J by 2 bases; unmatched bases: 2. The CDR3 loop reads CASSPGQNYGYTF. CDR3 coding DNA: TGTGCCAGCAGTCCGGGACAGAACTATGGCTACACCTTC.

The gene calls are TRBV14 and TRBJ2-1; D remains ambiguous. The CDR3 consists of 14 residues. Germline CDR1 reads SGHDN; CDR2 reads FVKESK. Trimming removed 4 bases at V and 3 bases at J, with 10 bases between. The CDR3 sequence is CASSRVEYYNEQFF. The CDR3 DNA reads TGTGCCAGCAGCCGGGTGGAGTACTACAATGAGCAGTTCTTC.

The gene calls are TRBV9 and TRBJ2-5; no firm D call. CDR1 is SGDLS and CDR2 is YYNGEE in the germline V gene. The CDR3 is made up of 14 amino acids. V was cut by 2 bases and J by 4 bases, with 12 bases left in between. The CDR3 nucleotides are TGTGCCAGCAGCGTGGATCCCCTGGGAGAGACCCAGTACTTC. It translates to CASSVDPLGETQYF.

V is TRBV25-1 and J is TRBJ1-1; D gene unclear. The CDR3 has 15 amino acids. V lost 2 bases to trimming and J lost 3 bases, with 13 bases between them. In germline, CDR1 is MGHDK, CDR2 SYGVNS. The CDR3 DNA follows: TGTGCCAGCAGTGAAGGTGAACGGAGATACACTGAAGCTTTCTTT. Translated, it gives CASSEGERRYTEAFF. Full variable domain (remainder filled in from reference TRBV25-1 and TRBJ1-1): EADIYQTPRYLVIGTGKKITLECSQTMGHDKMYWYQQDPGMELHLIHYSYGVNSTEKGDLSSESTVSRIRTEHFPLTLESARPSHTSQYLCASSEGERRYTEAFFGQGTRLTVV.

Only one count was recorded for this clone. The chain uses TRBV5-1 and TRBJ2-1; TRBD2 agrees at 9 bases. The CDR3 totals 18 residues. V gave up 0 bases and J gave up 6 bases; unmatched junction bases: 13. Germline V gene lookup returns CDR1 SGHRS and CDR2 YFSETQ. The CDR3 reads CASSLASLASGATNEQFF. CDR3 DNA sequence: TGCGCCAGCAGCTTGGCGTCTTTGGCTAGCGGGGCGACCAATGAGCAGTTCTTC.

The CDR3 region has the DNA TGTGCCAGCAGTTACTCTAACGCCGGGACGCAGTATTTT. Translation: CASSYSNAGTQYF. The chain joins TRBV6-5 to TRBJ2-3; D gene ambiguous. Germline V gene lookup returns CDR1 MNHEY and CDR2 SVGAGI. The CDR3 runs 13 residues. Deletions cut 0 bases from V and 9 bases from J, with 10 bases between.

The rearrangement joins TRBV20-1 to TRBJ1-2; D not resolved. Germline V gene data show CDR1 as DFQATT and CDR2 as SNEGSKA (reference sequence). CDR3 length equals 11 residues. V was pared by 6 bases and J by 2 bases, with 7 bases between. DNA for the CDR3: TGCAGTGCCCCCCCGAACTATGGCTACACCTTC. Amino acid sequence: CSAPPNYGYTF.

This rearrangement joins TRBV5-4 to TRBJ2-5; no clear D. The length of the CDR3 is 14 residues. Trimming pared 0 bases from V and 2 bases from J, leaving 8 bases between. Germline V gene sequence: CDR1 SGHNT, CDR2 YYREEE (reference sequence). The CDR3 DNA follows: TGTGCCAGCAGCTTGGGTCCGACTCAAGAGACCCAGTACTTC. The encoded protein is CASSLGPTQETQYF. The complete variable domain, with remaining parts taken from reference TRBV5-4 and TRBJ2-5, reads ETGVTQSPTHLIKTRGQQVTLRCSSQSGHNTVSWYQQALGQGPQFIFQYYREEENGRGNFPPRFSGLQFPNYSSELNVNALELDDSALYLCASSLGPTQETQYFGPGTRLLVL.

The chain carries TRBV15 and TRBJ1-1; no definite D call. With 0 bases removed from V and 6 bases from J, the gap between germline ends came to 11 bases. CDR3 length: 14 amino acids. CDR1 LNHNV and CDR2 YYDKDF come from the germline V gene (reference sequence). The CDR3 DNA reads TGTGCCACCAGCAGAGATGGGTTGACACCTGAAGCTTTCTTT. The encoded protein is CATSRDGLTPEAFF.

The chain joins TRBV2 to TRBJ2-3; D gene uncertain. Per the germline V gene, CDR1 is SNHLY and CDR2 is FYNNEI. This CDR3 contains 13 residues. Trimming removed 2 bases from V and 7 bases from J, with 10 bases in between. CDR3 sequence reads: CASSEWGTYTQYF. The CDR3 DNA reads TGTGCCAGCAGTGAATGGGGAACTTATACGCAGTATTTT.

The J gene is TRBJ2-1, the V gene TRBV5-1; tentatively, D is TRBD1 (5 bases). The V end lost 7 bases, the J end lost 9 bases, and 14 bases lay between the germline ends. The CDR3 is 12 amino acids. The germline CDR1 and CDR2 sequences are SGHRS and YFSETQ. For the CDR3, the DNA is TGCGCCAGCTCCGAAGGGGTTAGTGAGCAGTTCTTC. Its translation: CASSEGVSEQFF.